This T cell receptor beta chain was sequenced for a study of beta chain features in type 1 diabetes. Background on the study: On cell yields, gender and age, patients and healthy donors were similar. All samples together contributed 107,917,701 sorted cells for examination.

Cell sorting via CD45RO/CCR7/CD25/CD127/CD95/CD27 was performed to obtain CD4+ naive, central memory, regulatory and stem cell-like memory cells. What was sequenced were expressed TCRB transcripts, since all of the isolated RNA had been reverse transcribed. Regulatory, naive and central memory T cell samples averaged about 3.57 million reads. Repertoires were generated with immunoSEQ multiplex PCR, while TCRdb's copy carries only in-frame clones and drops some. The data show 300,000 or so clones, approximately 10% seen once. Comments on this clone: Its antigen is not known.

Findings and limits, study-wide: All four CD4+ subsets from Type 1 diabetes patients carried moderately but significantly shorter TCRB CDR3s.

The receptor comes from a man between 25 and 39 years old with type 1 diabetes. Sequences were obtained from central memory CD4+ T cells from blood.

CDR3 protein: CASSPPGQGSTYEQYF. CDR3 bases: TGTGCCAGCAGTCCCCCCGGCCAGGGGTCAACCTACGAGCAGTACTTC. V is TRBV28 and J is TRBJ2-7; D perhaps matches TRBD1 (6 bases). CDR1 is MDHEN, CDR2 SYDVKM, per germline. The CDR3 contains 16 residues. The V end was cut by 5 bases, the J end by 2 bases, with 19 bases between.